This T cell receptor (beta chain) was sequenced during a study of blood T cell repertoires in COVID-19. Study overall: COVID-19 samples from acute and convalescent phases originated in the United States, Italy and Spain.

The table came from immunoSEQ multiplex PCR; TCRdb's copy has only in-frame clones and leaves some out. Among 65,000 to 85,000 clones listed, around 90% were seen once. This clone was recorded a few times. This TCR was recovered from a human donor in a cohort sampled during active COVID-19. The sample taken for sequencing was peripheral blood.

The CDR3 loop reads CASSGNGNQPQHF. CDR3 DNA: TGTGCCAGCTCAGGGAACGGCAATCAGCCCCAGCATTTT. This chain uses TRBV7-9 with TRBJ1-5, with D possibly being TRBD1 (5 bases). The CDR3 is 13 amino acids. The V gene lost 8 bases and the J gene lost 2 bases, with 10 bases spanning the gap. The germline V gene encodes CDR1 SEHNR and CDR2 FQNEAQ (reference sequence). Drawing the rest from reference TRBV7-9 and TRBJ1-5, the complete variable domain is DTGVSQNPRHKITKRGQNVTFRCDPISEHNRLYWYRQTLGQGPEFLTYFQNEAQLEKSRLLSDRFSAERPKGSFSTLEIQRTEQGDSAMYLCASSGNGNQPQHFGDGTRLSIL.